The rows below give T cell receptor beta chains drawn from one sample of a study of T cells after yellow fever vaccination. TCRdb reprocessed the 5' RACE reads with MiXCR, giving one entry per CDR3 protein. The sample lists about 220,000 distinct CDR3 sequences; approximately 3.3% were seen once. Sequencing was performed on CD4+ T cells sorted from PBMCs, taken 10 days after the yellow fever booster vaccination. The receptors stem from a man younger than 30 who received the YFV17D yellow fever vaccine. Both conserved end residues are part of each CDR3. The order of the fields is V gene, CDR3 length, clone size, J gene, D gene, CDR3 DNA, CDR3 protein. The D gene is left open where the match is weak. Some rows have no size entry. The others give once, few or many, or a class for an expanded clone.

TRBV4-3	15	few	TRBJ1-2	NA	TGCGCCAGCAGCCAAGATGGGAGGGACGGGTATGGCTACACCTTC	CASSQDGRDGYGYTF
TRBV3-1	14	many	TRBJ1-2	NA	TGTGCCAGCAGCCTCCGACAGCCAGAGTATGGCTACACCTTC	CASSLRQPEYGYTF
TRBV5-6	16	many	TRBJ1-1	NA	TGTGCCAGCAGCTTGGGGCAGGGCAGTCTGAACACTGAAGCTTTCTTT	CASSLGQGSLNTEAFF
TRBV7-2	16	few	TRBJ2-1	TRBD2	TGTGCCAGCGGAGGCGGGACTAGCGGGGGGGTTAATGAGCAGTTCTTC	CASGGGTSGGVNEQFF
TRBV20-1	11	NA	TRBJ2-1	NA	TGCAGTGAGGCCTACGACAAGGGGCAGTTCTTC	CSEAYDKGQFF
TRBV5-1	16	many	TRBJ2-1	TRBD2	TGCGCCAGCAGCACCGGACTAGCGGGGTTCTACAATGAGCAGTTCTTC	CASSTGLAGFYNEQFF
TRBV7-3	17	NA	TRBJ1-5	TRBD1	TGTGCCAGCAGCTCCGACAGGGCCCCCTTTAGCAATCAGCCCCAGCATTTT	CASSSDRAPFSNQPQHF
TRBV6-2/TRBV6-3	11	many	TRBJ2-7	NA	TGTGCCAGCAGTTACCGCTACGAGCAGTACTTC	CASSYRYEQYF
TRBV20-1	15	NA	TRBJ2-3	TRBD2	TGCAGTGCTACCAGACTAGCGGGGGTGACAGATACGCAGTATTTT	CSATRLAGVTDTQYF
TRBV24-1	16	NA	TRBJ1-6	NA	TGTGCCACCAGTGAGGAGATGGACTCCTATAATTCACCCCTCCACTTT	CATSEEMDSYNSPLHF
TRBV14	15	NA	TRBJ2-7	NA	TGTGCCAGCAGCCAAGCCGCCGATAGGACCTACGAGCAGTACTTC	CASSQAADRTYEQYF
TRBV5-1	14	many	TRBJ2-7	NA	TGCGCCAGCAGCTGGGGGACGGACTCCTACGAGCAGTACTTC	CASSWGTDSYEQYF
TRBV7-9	15	NA	TRBJ1-1	NA	TGTGCCAGCAGCTTAGGGTCGCTGGGGAACACTGAAGCTTTCTTT	CASSLGSLGNTEAFF
TRBV6-6	14	NA	TRBJ2-3	NA	TGTGCCAGCAGTTACTCGAATGGTGCAGATACGCAGTATTTT	CASSYSNGADTQYF
TRBV10-3	14	few	TRBJ2-1	NA	TGTGCCATCAGTGGGGGTCCTTCCTACAATGAGCAGTTCTTC	CAISGGPSYNEQFF
TRBV5-4	14	few	TRBJ2-5	NA	TGTGCCAGCAGCTTGTCCGGGGCAACAGAGACCCAGTACTTC	CASSLSGATETQYF
TRBV7-2	14	many	TRBJ2-5	NA	TGTGCCAGCAGCCGCGGGGACTACCAAGAGACCCAGTACTTC	CASSRGDYQETQYF
TRBV3-1	14	NA	TRBJ1-2	NA	TGTGCCAGCAGCCAAGGGGACCGTAGGTATGGCTACACCTTC	CASSQGDRRYGYTF
TRBV6-5	13	few	TRBJ1-5	NA	TGTGCCAGCAGCCCTAGGTCCCGCGGGCCCCAGCATTTT	CASSPRSRGPQHF
TRBV5-1	14	many	TRBJ1-3	NA	TGCGCCAGCAGCCTAGGGGACGGCGGAAACACCATATATTTT	CASSLGDGGNTIYF
TRBV5-4	15	NA	TRBJ2-3	NA	TGTGCCAGCAGCTCTGAGGGGTGGCGCACAGATACGCAGTATTTT	CASSSEGWRTDTQYF
TRBV5-5	13	many	TRBJ2-3	NA	TGTGCCAGCAGCTTAGGAGGTCAGGTTACGCAGTATTTT	CASSLGGQVTQYF
TRBV5-6	14	many	TRBJ1-2	NA	TGTGCCAGCAGCTTCTCGACAGCGAACTATGGCTACACCTTC	CASSFSTANYGYTF
TRBV10-3	12	few	TRBJ2-2	NA	TGTGCCATCAGTCTCCAATCCGGGGAGCTGTTTTTT	CAISLQSGELFF
TRBV5-4	16	few	TRBJ1-1	NA	TGTGCCAGCAGCTTGATGTTGGGACCGACGAACACTGAAGCTTTCTTT	CASSLMLGPTNTEAFF
TRBV5-1	13	many	TRBJ1-1	NA	TGTGCCAGCAGTGGACAGATGAACACTGAAGCTTTCTTT	CASSGQMNTEAFF
TRBV12-3/TRBV12-4	18	many	TRBJ1-4	NA	TGTGCCAGCAGTTTGGGGACGGGGGCCCTTGGCAGTAATGAAAAACTGTTTTTT	CASSLGTGALGSNEKLFF
TRBV7-9	15	many	TRBJ2-2	TRBD1	TGTGCCAGCAGAAGACCCACAGGGGGCCCCGGGGAGCTGTTTTTT	CASRRPTGGPGELFF
TRBV19	14	many	TRBJ2-5	NA	TGTGCCAGTAGCCAGGGGCTTTTCCAAGAGACCCAGTACTTC	CASSQGLFQETQYF
TRBV24-1	16	many	TRBJ2-2	TRBD2	TGTGCCACCAGTGACTCCTTCGGGGGGGTCACCGGGGAGCTGTTTTTT	CATSDSFGGVTGELFF
TRBV7-2	15	many	TRBJ1-5	NA	TGTGCCAGCAGCTTAGCCGCAGGGCTCAATCAGCCCCAGCATTTT	CASSLAAGLNQPQHF
TRBV5-5	15	few	TRBJ1-6	NA	TGTGCCAGCAGCTTGGCCAGGACTCGTAATTCACCCCTCCACTTT	CASSLARTRNSPLHF
TRBV14	12	NA	TRBJ2-3	NA	TGTGCCAGCAGCCAAGTTGGAACTACGCAGTATTTT	CASSQVGTTQYF